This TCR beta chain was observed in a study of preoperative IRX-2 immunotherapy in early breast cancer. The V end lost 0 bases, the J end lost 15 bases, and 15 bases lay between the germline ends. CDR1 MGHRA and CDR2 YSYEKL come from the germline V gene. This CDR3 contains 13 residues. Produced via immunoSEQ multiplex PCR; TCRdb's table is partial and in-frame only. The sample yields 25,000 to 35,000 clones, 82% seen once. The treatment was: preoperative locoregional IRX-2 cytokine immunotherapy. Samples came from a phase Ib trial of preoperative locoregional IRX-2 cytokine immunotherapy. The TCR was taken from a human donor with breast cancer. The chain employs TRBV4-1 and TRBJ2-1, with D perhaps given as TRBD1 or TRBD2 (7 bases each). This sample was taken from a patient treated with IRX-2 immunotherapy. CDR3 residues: CASSQEVGGGRFF. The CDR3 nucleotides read TGCGCCAGCAGCCAAGAAGTGGGAGGGGGCCGGTTCTTC.